This T cell receptor beta chain was documented in a study of CD8 T cells in ankylosing spondylitis. Broader study findings: Made up of fewer than 10 highly homologous variants, a TCR beta motif appeared characteristic of ankylosing spondylitis blood. The study looked at matched synovial fluid samples from ankylosing spondylitis patients. Disease-linked clones were reported to be significantly enriched there.

For TCR beta, libraries came from quantitative 5'-RACE with molecular barcodes. TCRdb re-called the 5' RACE reads through MiXCR, storing one row per CDR3 protein. The sample holds over 150,000 distinct CDR3 sequences, 18% seen once. The germline V gene encodes CDR1 WSHSY and CDR2 SAAADI. The CDR3 has 12 amino acids. V dropped 2 bases and J dropped 3 bases, with 3 bases sitting between them. For this clonotype: Its specificity is not known.

Sequencing was done on a sample of blood, either unsorted or a sorted T cell fraction (not recorded which). The source is a male donor aged 10-30 years with ankylosing spondylitis or in good health (not recorded which). V is TRBV10-2 and J is TRBJ2-3; D is undetermined. The CDR3 region has the DNA TGCGCCAGCAGTGAGCATACAGATACGCAGTATTTT. Its translation: CASSEHTDTQYF.